This T cell receptor beta chain was documented in a study of OX40 agonist ivuxolimab in advanced cancers. Turning to the study itself: Each patient was given ivuxolimab into a vein every 2 weeks, at 0.01 to 10 mg/kg.

Autoimmune disease history or systemic immunosuppression led to patient exclusion. Trimming took off 7 bases at V and 10 bases at J, with 19 bases between the two ends. CDR3 length: 14 residues. Germline CDR1 and CDR2: MDHEN and SYDVKM. Only in-frame clones appear in the TCRdb table, and some are missing; sequencing was by immunoSEQ multiplex PCR. The sample includes tens of thousands of clones, roughly nine tenths of them seen just once. The sample consisted of CD4+ or CD8+ T cells sorted from blood, taken in a trial of the OX40 agonist ivuxolimab. The chain employs TRBV28 and TRBJ1-4, with D maybe TRBD1 (5 bases). The sequence was obtained from an adult with an advanced solid tumor such as melanoma, head and neck, liver or kidney cancer. This chain's CDR3 is CASMVGQPGGKLFF. In DNA, the CDR3 is TGTGCCAGCATGGTGGGGCAGCCAGGAGGAAAACTGTTTTTT.